This T cell receptor beta chain was identified in a study of shared clonotypes between healthy human individuals. For the study at large: Donors consisted of two women and three men between 18 and 49.

In the original analysis: Junction-only sequences without quality scores were provided by ImmunoSEQ, so filtering was different. Generated by immunoSEQ multiplex PCR, the TCRdb table keeps only in-frame clones and is missing some. The DNA gave D and trimming, while V, J and clone size come from that table. The sample holds around 2,000,000 clones, around 95% seen once. Germline lookup yields CDR1 SGHDT and CDR2 YYEEEE. Trimming stripped 2 bases from V and 4 bases from J, with 5 bases between. The CDR3 runs 12 residues. Donors included only healthy HIV-negative adults lacking recent acute infections or vaccinations.

This chain joins TRBV5-6 and TRBJ2-3, with D unclear. Sequencing used naive CD4+ T cells sorted from blood. Subset: CD45RA+ positively selected. The receptor was derived from a man between 18 and 35 years old in good health. The CDR3 is CASSFWADTQYF. The CDR3 DNA reads as TGTGCCAGCAGCTTCTGGGCAGATACGCAGTATTTT. Drawing the rest from reference TRBV5-6 and TRBJ2-3, the complete variable domain is DAGVTQSPTHLIKTRGQQVTLRCSPKSGHDTVSWYQQALGQGPQFIFQYYEEEERQRGNFPDRFSGHQFPNYSSELNVNALLLGDSALYLCASSFWADTQYFGPGTRLTVL.